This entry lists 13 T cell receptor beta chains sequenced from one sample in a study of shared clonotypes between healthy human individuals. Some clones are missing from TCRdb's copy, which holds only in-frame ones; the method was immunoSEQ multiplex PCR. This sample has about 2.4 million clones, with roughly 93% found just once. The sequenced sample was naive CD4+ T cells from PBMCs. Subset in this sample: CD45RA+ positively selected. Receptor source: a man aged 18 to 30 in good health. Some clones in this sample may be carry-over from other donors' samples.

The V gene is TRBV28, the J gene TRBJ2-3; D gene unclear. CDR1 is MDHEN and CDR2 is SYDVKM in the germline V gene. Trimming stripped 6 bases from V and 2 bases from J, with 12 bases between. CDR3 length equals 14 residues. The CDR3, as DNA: TGTGCCAGCAGAAGGGTCGCCGACACAGATACGCAGTATTTT. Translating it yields CASRRVADTDTQYF.

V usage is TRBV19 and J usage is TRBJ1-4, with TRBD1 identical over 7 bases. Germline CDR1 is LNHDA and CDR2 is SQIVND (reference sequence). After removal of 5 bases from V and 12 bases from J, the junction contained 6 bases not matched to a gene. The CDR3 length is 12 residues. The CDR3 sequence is CASSARQGELFF. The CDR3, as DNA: TGTGCCAGTAGTGCGCGACAGGGAGAACTGTTTTTT. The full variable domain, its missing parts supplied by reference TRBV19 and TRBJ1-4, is DGGITQSPKYLFRKEGQNVTLSCEQNLNHDAMYWYRQDPGQGLRLIYYSQIVNDFQKGDIAEGYSVSREKKESFPLTVTSAQKNPTAFYLCASSARQGELFFGSGTQLSVL.

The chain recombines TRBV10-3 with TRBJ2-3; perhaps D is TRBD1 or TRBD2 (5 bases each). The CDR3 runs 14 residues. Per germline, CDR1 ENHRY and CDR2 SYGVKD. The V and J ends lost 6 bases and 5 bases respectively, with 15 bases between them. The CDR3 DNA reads TGTGCCATCAGCCGGGACCGCGCGGGAGATACGCAGTATTTT. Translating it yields CAISRDRAGDTQYF.

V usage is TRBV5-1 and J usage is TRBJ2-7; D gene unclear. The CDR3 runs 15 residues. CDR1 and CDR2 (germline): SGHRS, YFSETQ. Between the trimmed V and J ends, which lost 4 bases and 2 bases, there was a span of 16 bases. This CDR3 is CASSQTLQTTYEQYF. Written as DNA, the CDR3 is TGCGCCAGCAGCCAAACGCTACAGACGACCTACGAGCAGTACTTC.

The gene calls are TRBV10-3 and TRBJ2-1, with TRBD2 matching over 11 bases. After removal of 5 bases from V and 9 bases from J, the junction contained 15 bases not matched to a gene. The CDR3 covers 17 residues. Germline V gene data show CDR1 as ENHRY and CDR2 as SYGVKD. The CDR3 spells CAISPGLADPYGSEQFF. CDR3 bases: TGTGCCATCAGTCCGGGACTAGCGGATCCTTATGGTAGTGAGCAGTTCTTC.

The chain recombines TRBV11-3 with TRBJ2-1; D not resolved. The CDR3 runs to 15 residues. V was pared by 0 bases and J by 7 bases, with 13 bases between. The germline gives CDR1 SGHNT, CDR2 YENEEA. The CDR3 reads CASSLDRSRRNEQFF. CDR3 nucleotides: TGTGCCAGCAGCTTAGATAGAAGCCGGCGGAATGAGCAGTTCTTC.

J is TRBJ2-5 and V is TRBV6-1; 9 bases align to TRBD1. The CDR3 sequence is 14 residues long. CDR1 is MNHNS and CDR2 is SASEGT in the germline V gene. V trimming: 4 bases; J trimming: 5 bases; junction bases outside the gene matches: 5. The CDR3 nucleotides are TGTGCCAGCAGTGCCGGACAGGGGTGGGAGACCCAGTACTTC. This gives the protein CASSAGQGWETQYF.

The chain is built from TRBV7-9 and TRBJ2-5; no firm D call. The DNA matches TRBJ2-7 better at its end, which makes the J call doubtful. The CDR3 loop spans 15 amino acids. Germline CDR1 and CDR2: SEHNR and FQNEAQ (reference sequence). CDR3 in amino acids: CASSLGAGSSYEQYF. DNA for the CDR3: TGTGCCAGCAGCTTAGGGGCAGGAAGCTCCTACGAGCAGTACTTC.

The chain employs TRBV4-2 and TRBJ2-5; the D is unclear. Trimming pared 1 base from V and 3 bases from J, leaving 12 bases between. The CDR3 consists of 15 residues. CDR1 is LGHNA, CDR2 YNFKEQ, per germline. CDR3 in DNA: TGTGCCAGCAGCCAAGGAGATCGACTGGAAGAGACCCAGTACTTC. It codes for CASSQGDRLEETQYF.

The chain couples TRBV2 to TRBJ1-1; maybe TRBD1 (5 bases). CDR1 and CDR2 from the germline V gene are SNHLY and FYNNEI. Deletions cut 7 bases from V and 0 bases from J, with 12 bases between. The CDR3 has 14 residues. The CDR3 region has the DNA TGTGCCAGCACCCGACAGCAGATGAACACTGAAGCTTTCTTT. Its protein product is CASTRQQMNTEAFF.

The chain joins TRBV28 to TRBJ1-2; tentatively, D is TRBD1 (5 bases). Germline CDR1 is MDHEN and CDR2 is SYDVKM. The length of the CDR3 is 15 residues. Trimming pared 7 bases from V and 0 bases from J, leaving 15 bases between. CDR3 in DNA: TGTGCCAGCACCAGGGCGGGACGGGCTAACTATGGCTACACCTTC. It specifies CASTRAGRANYGYTF.

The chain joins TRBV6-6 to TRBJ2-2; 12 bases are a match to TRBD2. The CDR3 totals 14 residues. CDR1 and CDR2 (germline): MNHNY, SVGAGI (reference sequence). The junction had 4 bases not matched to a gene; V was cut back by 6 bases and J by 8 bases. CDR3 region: CASRRLAGVGELFF. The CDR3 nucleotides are TGTGCCAGCAGACGACTAGCGGGAGTGGGGGAGCTGTTTTTT.

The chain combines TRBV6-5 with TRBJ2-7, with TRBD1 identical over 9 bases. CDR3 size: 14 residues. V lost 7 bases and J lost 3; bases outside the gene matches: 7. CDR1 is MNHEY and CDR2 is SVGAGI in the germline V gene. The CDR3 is CASKTDRGLYEQYF. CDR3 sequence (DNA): TGTGCCAGCAAAACGGACAGGGGACTCTACGAGCAGTACTTC.